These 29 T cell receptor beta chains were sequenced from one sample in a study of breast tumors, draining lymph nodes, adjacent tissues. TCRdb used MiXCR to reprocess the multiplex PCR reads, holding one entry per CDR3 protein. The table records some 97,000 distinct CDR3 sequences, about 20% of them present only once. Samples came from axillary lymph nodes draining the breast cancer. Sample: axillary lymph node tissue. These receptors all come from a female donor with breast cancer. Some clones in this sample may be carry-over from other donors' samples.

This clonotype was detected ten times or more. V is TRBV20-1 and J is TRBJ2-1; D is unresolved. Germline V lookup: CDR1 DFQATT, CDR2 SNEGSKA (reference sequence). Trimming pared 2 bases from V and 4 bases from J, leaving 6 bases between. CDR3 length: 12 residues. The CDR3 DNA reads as TGCAGTGCTAGAATTTTGTACAATGAGCAGTTCTTC. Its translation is CSARILYNEQFF.

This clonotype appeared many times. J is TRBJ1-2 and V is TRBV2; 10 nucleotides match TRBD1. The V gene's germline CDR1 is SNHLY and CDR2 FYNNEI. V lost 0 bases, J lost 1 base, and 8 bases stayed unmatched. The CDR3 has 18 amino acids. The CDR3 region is CASSEALRDRGRNYGYTF. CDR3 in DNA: TGTGCCAGCAGTGAAGCGCTTCGGGACAGGGGCCGTAACTATGGCTACACCTTC.

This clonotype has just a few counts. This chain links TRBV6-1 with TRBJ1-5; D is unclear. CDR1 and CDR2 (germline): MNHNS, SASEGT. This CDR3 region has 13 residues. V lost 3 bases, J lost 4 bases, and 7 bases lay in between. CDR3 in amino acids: CASSEGGNQPQHF. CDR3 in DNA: TGTGCCAGCAGTGAGGGTGGGAATCAGCCCCAGCATTTT.

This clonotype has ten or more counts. As DNA, the CDR3 is TGTGCCAGCAGAAGACAGTACTCTGGAAACACCATATATTTT. Protein: CASRRQYSGNTIYF. This rearrangement joins TRBV6-5 to TRBJ1-3, with D possibly TRBD1 on 5 matching bases. V was clipped by 6 bases and J by 0 bases, with 9 bases between them. The V gene's germline CDR1 is MNHEY and CDR2 SVGAGI. This CDR3 has 14 residues.

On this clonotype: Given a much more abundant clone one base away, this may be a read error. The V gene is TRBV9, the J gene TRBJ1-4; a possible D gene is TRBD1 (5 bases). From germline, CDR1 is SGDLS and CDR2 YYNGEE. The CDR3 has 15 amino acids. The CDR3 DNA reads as TGTGCCGGCAGCGTGGGGGGAGGGGAAGGAGAAAAACTGTTTTTT. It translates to CAGSVGGGEGEKLFF.

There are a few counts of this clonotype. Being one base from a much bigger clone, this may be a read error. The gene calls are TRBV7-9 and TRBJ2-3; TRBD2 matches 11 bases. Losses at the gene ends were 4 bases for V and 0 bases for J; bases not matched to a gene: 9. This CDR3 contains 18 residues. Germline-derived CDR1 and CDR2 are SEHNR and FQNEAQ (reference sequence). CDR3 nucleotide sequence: TGTGCCAGCAGCTCGCGGGGACTAGCGGAAACTAGCACAGATACGCAGTATTTT. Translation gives CASSSRGLAETSTDTQYF.

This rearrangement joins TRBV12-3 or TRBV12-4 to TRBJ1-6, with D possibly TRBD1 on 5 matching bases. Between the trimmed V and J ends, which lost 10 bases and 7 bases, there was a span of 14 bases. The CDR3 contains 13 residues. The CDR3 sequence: CATRGGVNSPLHF. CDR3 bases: TGTGCCACCCGGGGGGGGGTCAATTCACCCCTCCACTTT.

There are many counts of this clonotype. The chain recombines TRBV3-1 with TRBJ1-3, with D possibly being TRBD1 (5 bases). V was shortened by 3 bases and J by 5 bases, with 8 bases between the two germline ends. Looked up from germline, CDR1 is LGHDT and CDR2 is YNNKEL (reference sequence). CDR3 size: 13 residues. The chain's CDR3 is CASSHGGRNTIYF. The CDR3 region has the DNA TGTGCCAGCAGCCACGGGGGGAGAAACACCATATATTTT.

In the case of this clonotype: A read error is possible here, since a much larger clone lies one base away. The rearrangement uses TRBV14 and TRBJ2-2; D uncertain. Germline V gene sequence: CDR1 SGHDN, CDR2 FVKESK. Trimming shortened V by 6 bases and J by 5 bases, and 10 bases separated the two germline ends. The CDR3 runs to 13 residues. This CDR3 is CASRHEETGELFF. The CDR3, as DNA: TGTGCCAGCAGACATGAAGAAACCGGGGAGCTGTTTTTT.

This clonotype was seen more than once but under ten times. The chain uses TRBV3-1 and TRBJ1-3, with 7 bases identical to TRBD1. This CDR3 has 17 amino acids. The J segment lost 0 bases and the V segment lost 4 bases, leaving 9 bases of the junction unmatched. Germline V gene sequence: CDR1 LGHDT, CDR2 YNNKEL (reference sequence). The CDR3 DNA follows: TGTGCCAGCAGCCTTGGGGACAGTCGAAGCTCTGGAAACACCATATATTTT. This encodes CASSLGDSRSSGNTIYF. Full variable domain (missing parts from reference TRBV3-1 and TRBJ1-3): DTAVSQTPKYLVTQMGNDKSIKCEQNLGHDTMYWYKQDSKKFLKIMFSYNNKELIINETVPNRFSPKSPDKAHLNLHINSLELGDSAVYFCASSLGDSRSSGNTIYFGEGSWLTVV.

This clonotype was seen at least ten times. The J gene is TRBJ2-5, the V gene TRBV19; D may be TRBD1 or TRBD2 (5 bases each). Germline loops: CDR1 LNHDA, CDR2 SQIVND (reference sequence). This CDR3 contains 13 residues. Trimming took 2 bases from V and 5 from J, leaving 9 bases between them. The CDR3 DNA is TGTGCCAGTAGTATACTGGGGGTTGAGACCCAGTACTTC. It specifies CASSILGVETQYF. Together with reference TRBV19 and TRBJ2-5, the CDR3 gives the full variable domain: DGGITQSPKYLFRKEGQNVTLSCEQNLNHDAMYWYRQDPGQGLRLIYYSQIVNDFQKGDIAEGYSVSREKKESFPLTVTSAQKNPTAFYLCASSILGVETQYFGPGTRLLVL.

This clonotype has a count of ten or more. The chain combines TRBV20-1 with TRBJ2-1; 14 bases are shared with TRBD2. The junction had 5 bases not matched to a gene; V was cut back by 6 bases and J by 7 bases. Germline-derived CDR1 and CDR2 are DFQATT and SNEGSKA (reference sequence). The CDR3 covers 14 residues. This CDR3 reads CSATGTSGRNEQFF. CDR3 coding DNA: TGCAGTGCAACCGGGACTAGCGGGAGAAATGAGCAGTTCTTC.

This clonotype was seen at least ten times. The CDR3 DNA sequence: TGTGCCAGCAGTACTCAGGGTAATCAGCCCCAGCATTTT. Protein: CASSTQGNQPQHF. The chain uses TRBV27 and TRBJ1-5, with a weak D call TRBD1 (5 bases). The CDR3 has 13 amino acids. Trimming shortened V by 5 bases and J by 4 bases, and 9 bases separated the two germline ends. Germline V gene lookup returns CDR1 MNHEY and CDR2 SMNVEV (reference sequence).

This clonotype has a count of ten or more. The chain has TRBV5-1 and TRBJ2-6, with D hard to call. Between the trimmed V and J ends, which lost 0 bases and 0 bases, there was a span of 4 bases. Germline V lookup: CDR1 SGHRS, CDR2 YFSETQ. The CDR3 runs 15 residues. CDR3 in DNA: TGCGCCAGCAGCTTGGACGACTCTGGGGCCAACGTCCTGACTTTC. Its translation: CASSLDDSGANVLTF.

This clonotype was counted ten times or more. DNA of the CDR3: TGTGCCAGCAGGCTGGAGGGGTACGGGGAGCTGTTTTTT. Protein sequence: CASRLEGYGELFF. The rearrangement uses TRBV2 and TRBJ2-2; TRBD2 might be the D (6 bases). CDR1 and CDR2 from the germline V gene are SNHLY and FYNNEI. CDR3 length equals 13 residues. Trimming stripped 6 bases from V and 7 bases from J, with 12 bases between.

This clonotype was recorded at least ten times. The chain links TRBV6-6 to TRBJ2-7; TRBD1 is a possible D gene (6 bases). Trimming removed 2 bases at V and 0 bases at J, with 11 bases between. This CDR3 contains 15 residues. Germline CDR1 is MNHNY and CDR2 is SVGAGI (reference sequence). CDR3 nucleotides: TGTGCCAGCAGTTACACCCGGGACAACTCCTACGAGCAGTACTTC. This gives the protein CASSYTRDNSYEQYF.

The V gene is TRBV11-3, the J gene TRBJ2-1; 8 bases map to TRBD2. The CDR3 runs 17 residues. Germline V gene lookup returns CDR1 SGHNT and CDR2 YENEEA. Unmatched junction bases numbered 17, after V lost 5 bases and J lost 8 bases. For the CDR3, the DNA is TGTGCCAGCAGCCAAGATCCCCCCGGGGGGGCCATTGATGAGCAGTTCTTC. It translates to CASSQDPPGGAIDEQFF.

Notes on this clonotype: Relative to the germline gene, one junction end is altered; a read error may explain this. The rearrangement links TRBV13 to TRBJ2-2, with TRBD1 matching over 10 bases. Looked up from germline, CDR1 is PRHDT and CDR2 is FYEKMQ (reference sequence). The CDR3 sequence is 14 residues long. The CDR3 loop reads CAGSQGQGYRELFF. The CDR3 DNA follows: TGTGCCGGCAGCCAGGGACAGGGGTACAGGGAGCTGTTTTTT.

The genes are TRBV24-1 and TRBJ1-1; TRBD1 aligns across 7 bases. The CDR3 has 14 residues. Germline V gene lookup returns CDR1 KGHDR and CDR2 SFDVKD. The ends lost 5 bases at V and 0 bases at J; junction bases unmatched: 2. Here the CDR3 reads CATSAGGMNTEAFF. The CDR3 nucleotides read TGTGCCACCAGTGCAGGGGGGATGAACACTGAAGCTTTCTTT.

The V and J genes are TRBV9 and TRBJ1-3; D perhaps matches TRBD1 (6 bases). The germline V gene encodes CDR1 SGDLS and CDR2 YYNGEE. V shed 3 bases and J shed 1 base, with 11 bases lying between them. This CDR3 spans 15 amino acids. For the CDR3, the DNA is TGTGCCAGCAGCGAACAGGGCTCGTCTGGAAACACCATATATTTT. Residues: CASSEQGSSGNTIYF.

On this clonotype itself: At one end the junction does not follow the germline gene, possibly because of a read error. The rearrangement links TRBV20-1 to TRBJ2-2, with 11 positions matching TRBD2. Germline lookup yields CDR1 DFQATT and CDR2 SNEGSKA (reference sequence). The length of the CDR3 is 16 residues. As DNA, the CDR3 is TGCAGTGCTAGAGTCTTAGCGGGGGGGCCGGGCGGGGAGCTGCTTTTT. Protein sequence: CSARVLAGGPGGELLF.

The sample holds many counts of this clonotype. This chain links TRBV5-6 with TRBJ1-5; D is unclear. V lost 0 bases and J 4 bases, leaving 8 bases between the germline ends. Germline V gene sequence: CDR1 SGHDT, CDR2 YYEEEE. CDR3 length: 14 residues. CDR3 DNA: TGTGCCAGCAGCTTGGGCCTGGGGAATCAGCCCCAGCATTTT. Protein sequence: CASSLGLGNQPQHF.

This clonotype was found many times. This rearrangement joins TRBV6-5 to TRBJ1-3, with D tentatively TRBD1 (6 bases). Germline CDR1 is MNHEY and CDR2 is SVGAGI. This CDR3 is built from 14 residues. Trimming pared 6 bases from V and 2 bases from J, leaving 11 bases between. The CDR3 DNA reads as TGTGCCAGCAGACCGGACAGAACTGGAAACACCATATATTTT. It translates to CASRPDRTGNTIYF.

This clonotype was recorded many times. CDR3 DNA sequence: TGTGCCAGCAGTTACTCGTCTCCGACGGGCTATGGCTACACCTTC. It encodes CASSYSSPTGYGYTF. V gene TRBV6-5 combines with J gene TRBJ1-2; D is undetermined. The CDR3 consists of 15 residues. Germline loops: CDR1 MNHEY, CDR2 SVGAGI. The ends were cut back, 0 bases at V and 4 bases at J, with 12 bases in the middle.

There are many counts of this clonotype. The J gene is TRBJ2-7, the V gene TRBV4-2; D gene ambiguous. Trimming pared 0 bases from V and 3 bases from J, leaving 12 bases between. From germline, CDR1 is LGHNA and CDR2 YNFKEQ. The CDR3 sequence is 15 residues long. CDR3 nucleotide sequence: TGTGCCAGCAGCCAAGACCTGCACCAGAGCTACGAGCAGTACTTC. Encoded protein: CASSQDLHQSYEQYF.

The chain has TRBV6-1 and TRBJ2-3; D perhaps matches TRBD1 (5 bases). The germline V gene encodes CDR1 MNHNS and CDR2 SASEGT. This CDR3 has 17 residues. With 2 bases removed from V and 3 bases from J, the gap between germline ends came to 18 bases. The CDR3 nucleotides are TGTGCCAGCAGTGAATCGGTGGCAGGGAAATCGACAGATACGCAGTATTTT. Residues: CASSESVAGKSTDTQYF.

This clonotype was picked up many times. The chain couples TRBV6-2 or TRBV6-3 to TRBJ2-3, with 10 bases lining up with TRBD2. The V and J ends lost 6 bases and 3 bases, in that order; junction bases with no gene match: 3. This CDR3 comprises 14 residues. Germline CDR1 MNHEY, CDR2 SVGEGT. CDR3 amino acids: CASRERGGTDTQYF. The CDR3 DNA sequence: TGTGCCAGCAGGGAGCGGGGGGGGACAGATACGCAGTATTTT.

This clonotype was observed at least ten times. The CDR3 DNA is TGTGCCAGCAGCCCTCGGTTGGGTGAAAAACTGTTTTTT. Translation gives CASSPRLGEKLFF. V and J are TRBV11-2 and TRBJ1-4; D is ambiguous. CDR1 is SGHAT, CDR2 FQNNGV, per germline. Trimming removed 5 bases from V and 7 bases from J, with 11 bases in between. This CDR3 has 13 residues.

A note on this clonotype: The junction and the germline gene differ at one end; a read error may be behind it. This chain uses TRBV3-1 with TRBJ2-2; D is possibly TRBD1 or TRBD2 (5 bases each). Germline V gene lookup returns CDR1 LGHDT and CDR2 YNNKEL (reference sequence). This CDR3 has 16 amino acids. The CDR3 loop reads CASTQRGTSRGGELFF. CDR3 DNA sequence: TGTGCCAGCACCCAAAGAGGGACCTCGCGCGGCGGGGAGCTGTTTTTT.